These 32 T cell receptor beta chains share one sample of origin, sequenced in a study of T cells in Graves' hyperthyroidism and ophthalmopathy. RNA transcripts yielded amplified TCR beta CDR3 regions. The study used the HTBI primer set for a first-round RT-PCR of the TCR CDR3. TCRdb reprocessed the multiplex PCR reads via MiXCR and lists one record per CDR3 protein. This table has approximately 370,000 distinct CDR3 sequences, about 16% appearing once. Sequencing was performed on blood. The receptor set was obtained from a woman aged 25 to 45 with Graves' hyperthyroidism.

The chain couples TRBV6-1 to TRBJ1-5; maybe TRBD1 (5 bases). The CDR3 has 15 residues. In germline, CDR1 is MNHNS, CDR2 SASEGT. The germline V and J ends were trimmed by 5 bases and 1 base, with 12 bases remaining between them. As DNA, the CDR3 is TGTGCCAGCAGTTATGTAGGGGTAAGCAATCAGCCCCAGCATTTT. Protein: CASSYVGVSNQPQHF.

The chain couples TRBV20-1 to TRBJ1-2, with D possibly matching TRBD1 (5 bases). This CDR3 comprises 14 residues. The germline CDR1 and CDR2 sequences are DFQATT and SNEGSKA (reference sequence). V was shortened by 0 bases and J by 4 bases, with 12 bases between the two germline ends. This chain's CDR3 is CSARDGGTLYGYTF. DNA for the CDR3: TGCAGTGCTAGAGATGGGGGGACCCTCTATGGCTACACCTTC.

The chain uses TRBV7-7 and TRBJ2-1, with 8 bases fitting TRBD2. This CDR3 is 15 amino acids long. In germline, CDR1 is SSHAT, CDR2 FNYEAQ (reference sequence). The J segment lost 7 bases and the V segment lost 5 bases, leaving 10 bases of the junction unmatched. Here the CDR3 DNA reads TGTGCCAGCAGCCCTGGTCGAGCGGGAGTGAATGAGCAGTTCTTC. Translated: CASSPGRAGVNEQFF.

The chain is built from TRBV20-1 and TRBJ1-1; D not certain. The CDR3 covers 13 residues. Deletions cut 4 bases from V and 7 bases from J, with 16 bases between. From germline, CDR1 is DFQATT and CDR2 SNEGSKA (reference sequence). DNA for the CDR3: TGCAGTGCTAACCCCACAGCCAAAAGTGAAGCTTTCTTT. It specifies CSANPTAKSEAFF.

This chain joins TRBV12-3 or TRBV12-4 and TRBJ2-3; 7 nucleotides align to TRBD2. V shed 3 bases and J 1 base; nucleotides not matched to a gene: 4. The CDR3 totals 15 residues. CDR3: CASSFVGGGTDTQYF. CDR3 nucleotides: TGTGCCAGCAGTTTTGTGGGGGGGGGCACAGATACGCAGTATTTT.

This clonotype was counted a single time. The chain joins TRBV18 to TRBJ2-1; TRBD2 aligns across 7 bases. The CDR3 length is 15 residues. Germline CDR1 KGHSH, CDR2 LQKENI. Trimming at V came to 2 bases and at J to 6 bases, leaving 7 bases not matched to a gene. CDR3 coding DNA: TGTGCCAGCTCACCAGCGGGAGTCTGGGCCAATGAGCAGTTCTTC. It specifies CASSPAGVWANEQFF.

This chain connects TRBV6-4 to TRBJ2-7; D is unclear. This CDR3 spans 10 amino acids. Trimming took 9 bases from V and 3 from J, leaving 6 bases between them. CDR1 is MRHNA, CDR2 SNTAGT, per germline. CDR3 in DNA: TGTGCCAGTCCGATCTACGAGCAGTACTTC. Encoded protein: CASPIYEQYF.

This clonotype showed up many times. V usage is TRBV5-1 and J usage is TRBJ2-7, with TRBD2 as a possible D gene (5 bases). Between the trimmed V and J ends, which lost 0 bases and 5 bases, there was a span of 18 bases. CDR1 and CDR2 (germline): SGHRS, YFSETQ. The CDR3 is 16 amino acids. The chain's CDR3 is CASSLAAADQRHEQYF. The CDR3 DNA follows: TGCGCCAGCAGCTTGGCAGCGGCAGACCAGCGGCACGAGCAGTACTTC.

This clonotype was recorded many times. The CDR3 region is CASSLEKGTDTQYF. The CDR3 DNA sequence: TGCGCCAGCAGCTTGGAAAAGGGCACAGATACGCAGTATTTT. The chain recombines TRBV5-1 with TRBJ2-3; D is undetermined. V lost 0 bases, J lost 1 base, and 6 bases lay in between. This CDR3 contains 14 residues. Germline V gene lookup returns CDR1 SGHRS and CDR2 YFSETQ.

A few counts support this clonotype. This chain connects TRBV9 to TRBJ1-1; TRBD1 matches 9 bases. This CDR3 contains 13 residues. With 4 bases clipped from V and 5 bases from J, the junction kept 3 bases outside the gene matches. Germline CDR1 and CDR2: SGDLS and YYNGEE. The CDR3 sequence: CASSFGQGTEAFF. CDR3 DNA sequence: TGTGCCAGCAGCTTTGGACAGGGGACTGAAGCTTTCTTT.

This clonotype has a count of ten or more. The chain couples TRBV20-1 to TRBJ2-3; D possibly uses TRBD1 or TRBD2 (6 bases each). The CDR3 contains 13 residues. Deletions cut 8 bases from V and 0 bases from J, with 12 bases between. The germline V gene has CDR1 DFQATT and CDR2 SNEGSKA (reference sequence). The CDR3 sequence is CSQTGASTDTQYF. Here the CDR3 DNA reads TGCAGTCAAACGGGGGCCAGCACAGATACGCAGTATTTT.

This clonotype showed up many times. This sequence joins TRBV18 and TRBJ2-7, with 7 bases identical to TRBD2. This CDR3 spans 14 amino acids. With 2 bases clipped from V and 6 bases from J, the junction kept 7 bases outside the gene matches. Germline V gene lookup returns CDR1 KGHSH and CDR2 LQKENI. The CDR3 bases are TGTGCCAGCTCACCAAACGCGGGAGACCGCGAGCAGTACTTC. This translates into CASSPNAGDREQYF. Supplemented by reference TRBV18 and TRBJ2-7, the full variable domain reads NAGVMQNPRHLVRRRGQEARLRCSPMKGHSHVYWYRQLPEEGLKFMVYLQKENIIDESGMPKERFSAEFPKEGPSILRIQQVVRGDSAAYFCASSPNAGDREQYFGPGTRLTVT.

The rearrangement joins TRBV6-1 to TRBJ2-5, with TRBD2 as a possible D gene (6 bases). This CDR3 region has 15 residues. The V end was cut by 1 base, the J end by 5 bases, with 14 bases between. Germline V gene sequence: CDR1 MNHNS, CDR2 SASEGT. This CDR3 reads CASSEGVTSLETQYF. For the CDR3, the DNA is TGTGCCAGCAGTGAAGGGGTGACTAGTCTCGAGACCCAGTACTTC.

The CDR3 nucleotides read TGTGCCAGCAGCCACGGGCAGGGGGATATGAACACTGAAGCTTTCTTT. Protein sequence: CASSHGQGDMNTEAFF. J is TRBJ1-1 and V is TRBV6-1; TRBD1 matches 7 bases. V lost 6 bases to trimming and J lost 0 bases; unmatched junction nucleotides: 10. The length of the CDR3 is 16 residues. The germline V gene has CDR1 MNHNS and CDR2 SASEGT.

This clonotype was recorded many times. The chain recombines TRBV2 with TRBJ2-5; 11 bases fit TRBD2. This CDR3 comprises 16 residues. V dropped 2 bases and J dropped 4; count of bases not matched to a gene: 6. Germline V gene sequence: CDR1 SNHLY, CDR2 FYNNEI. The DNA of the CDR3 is TGTGCCAGCAGTGAAAATAGCGGGAGGGCCACAGAGACCCAGTACTTC. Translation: CASSENSGRATETQYF.

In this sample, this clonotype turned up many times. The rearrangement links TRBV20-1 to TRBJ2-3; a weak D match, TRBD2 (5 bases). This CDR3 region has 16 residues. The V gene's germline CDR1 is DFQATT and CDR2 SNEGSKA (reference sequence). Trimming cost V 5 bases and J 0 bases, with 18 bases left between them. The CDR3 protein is CSAGRRLAWSTDTQYF. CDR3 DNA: TGCAGTGCTGGTCGCCGGTTAGCGTGGAGCACAGATACGCAGTATTTT.

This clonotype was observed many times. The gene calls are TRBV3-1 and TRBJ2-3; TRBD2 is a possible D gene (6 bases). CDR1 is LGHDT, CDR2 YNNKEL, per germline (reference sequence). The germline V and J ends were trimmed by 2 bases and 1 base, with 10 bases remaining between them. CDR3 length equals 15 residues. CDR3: CASSQNWGGTDTQYF. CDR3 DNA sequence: TGTGCCAGCAGCCAAAACTGGGGGGGCACAGATACGCAGTATTTT.

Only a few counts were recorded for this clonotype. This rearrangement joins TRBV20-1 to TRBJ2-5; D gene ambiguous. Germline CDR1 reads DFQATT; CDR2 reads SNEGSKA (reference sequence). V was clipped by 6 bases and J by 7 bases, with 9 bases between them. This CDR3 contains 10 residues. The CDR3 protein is CSAPIGTQYF. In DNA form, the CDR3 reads TGCAGTGCGCCCATAGGGACCCAGTACTTC.

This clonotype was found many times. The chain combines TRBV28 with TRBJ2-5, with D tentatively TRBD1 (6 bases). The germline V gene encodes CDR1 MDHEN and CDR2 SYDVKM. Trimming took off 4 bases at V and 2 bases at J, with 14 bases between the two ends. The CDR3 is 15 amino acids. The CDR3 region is CASSSPTGYQETQYF. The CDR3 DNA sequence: TGTGCCAGCAGTTCCCCGACAGGATATCAAGAGACCCAGTACTTC.

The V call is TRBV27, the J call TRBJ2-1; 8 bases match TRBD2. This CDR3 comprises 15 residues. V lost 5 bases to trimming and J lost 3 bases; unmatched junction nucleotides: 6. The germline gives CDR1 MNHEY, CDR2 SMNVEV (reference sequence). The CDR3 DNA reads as TGTGCCAGCAGTGTACGCGGGAGGCGCTACAATGAGCAGTTCTTC. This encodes CASSVRGRRYNEQFF.

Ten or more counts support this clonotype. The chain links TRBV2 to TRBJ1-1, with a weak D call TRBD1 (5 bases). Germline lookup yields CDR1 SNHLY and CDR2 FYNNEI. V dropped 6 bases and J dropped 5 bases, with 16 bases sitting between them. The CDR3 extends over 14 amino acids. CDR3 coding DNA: TGTGCCAGCAGCCCACTAGGGGCCGGGACTGAAGCTTTCTTT. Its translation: CASSPLGAGTEAFF.

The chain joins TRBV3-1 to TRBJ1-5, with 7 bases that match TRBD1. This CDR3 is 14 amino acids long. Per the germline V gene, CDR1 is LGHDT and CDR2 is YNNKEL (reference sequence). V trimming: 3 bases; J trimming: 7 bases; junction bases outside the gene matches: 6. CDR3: CASSQTGNRQPQHF. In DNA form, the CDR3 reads TGTGCCAGCAGCCAGACAGGGAACCGACAGCCCCAGCATTTT.

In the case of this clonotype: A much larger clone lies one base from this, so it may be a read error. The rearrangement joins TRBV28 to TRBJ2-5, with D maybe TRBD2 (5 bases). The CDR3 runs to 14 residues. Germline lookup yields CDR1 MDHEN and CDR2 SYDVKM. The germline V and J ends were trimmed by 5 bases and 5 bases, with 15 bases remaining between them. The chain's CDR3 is CASSHGGLVETQYF. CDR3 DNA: TGTGCCAGCAGTCACGGCGGGTTAGTGGAGACCCAGTACTTC. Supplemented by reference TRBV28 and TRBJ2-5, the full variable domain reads DVKVTQSSRYLVKRTGEKVFLECVQDMDHENMFWYRQDPGLGLRLIYFSYDVKMKEKGDIPEGYSVSREKKERFSLILESASTNQTSMYLCASSHGGLVETQYFGPGTRLLVL.

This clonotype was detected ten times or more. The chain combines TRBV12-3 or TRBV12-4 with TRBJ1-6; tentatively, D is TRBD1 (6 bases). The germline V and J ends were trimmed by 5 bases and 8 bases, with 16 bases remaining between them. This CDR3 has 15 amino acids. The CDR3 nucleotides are TGTGCCAGCAGTCTAAGGGAGGGGGATTATTCACCCCTCCACTTT. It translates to CASSLREGDYSPLHF.

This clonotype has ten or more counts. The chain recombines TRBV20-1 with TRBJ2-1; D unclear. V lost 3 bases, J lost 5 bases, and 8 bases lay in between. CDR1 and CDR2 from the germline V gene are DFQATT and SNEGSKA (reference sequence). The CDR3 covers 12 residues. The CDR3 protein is CSARGYHNEQFF. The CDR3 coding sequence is TGCAGTGCTAGGGGGTACCACAATGAGCAGTTCTTC.

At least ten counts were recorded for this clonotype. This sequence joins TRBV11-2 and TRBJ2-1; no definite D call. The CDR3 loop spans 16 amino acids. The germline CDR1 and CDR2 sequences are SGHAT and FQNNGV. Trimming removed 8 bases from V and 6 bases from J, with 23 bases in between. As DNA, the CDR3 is TGTGCCAGCTCCCTCGGTGCGGCTAATGTATTCAATGAGCAGTTCTTC. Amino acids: CASSLGAANVFNEQFF.

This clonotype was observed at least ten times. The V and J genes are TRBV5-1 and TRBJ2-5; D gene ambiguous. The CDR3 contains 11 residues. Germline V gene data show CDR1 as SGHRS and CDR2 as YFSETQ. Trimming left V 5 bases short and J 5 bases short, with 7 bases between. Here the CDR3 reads CASRVDETQYF. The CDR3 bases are TGCGCCAGCAGGGTTGATGAGACCCAGTACTTC.

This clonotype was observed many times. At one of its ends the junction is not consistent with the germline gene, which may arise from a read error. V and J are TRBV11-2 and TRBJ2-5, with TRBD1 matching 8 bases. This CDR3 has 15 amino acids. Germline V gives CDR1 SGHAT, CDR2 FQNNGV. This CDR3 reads CAGSSSDRDEETQYF. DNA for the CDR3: TGTGCCGGCAGCTCCTCGGACAGGGACGAAGAGACCCAGTACTTC.

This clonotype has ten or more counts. CDR3 bases: TGTGCCAGCAGTACGGCGGGACTAGCGTACGACGAGCAGTACTTC. This sequence encodes CASSTAGLAYDEQYF. The V call is TRBV27, the J call TRBJ2-7, with 10 nucleotides matching TRBD2. Trimming cost V 5 bases and J 5 bases; bases outside gene matches: 9. The length of the CDR3 is 15 residues. Per germline, CDR1 MNHEY and CDR2 SMNVEV (reference sequence).

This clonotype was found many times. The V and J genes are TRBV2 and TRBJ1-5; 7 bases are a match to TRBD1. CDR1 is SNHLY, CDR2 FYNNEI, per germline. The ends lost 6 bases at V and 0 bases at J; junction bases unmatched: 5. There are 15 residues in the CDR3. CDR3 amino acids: CASRVEGASNQPQHF. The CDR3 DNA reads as TGTGCCAGCAGAGTAGAGGGGGCTAGCAATCAGCCCCAGCATTTT.

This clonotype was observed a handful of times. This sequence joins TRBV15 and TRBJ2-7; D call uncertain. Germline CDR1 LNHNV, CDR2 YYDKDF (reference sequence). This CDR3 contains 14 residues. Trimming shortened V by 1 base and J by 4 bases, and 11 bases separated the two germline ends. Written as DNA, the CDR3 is TGTGCCACCAGCAGAGCGTTAACAGAATACGAGCAGTACTTC. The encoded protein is CATSRALTEYEQYF.

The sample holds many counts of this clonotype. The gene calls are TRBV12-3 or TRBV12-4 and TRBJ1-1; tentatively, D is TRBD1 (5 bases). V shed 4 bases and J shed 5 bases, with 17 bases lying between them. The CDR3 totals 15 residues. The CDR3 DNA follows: TGTGCCAGCAGTTCGCTGGCGGCAGGGCATACTGAAGCTTTCTTT. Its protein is CASSSLAAGHTEAFF.